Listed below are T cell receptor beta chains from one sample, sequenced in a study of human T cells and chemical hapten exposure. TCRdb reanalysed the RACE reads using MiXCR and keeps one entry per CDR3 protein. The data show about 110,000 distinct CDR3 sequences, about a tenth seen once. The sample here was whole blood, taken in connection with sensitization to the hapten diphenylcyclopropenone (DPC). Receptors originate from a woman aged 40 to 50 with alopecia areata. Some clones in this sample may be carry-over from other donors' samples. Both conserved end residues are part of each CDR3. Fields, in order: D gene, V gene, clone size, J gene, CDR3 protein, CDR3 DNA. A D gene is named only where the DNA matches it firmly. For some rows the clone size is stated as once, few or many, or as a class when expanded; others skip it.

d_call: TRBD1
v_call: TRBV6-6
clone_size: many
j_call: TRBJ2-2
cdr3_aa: CASSYSSTGWAGELFF
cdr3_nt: TGTGCCAGCAGTTACTCGTCGACAGGGTGGGCCGGGGAGCTGTTTTTT

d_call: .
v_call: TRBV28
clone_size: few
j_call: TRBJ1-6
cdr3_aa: CASSPRDSINSPLHF
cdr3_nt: TGTGCCAGCAGTCCCCGGGACTCCATTAATTCACCCCTCCACTTT

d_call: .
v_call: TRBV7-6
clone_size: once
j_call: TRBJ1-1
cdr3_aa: CASSSRVGMNTEAFF
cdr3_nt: TGTGCCAGCAGCTCCAGGGTAGGGATGAACACTGAAGCTTTCTTT

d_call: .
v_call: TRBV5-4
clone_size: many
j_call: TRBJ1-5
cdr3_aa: CASSLPNQPQHF
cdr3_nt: TGTGCCAGCAGCCTTCCCAATCAGCCCCAGCATTTT

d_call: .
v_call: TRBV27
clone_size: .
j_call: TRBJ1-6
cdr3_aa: CASSFPGEPLHF
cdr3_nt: TGTGCCAGCAGTTTTCCGGGGGAACCCCTCCACTTT

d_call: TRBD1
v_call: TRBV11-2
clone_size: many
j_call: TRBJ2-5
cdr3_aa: CASSGSKGGLIGRETQYF
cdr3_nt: TGTGCCAGCAGCGGCAGTAAAGGGGGCCTTATAGGGCGAGAGACCCAGTACTTC

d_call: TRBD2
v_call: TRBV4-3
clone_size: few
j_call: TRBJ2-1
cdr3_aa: CASSQRSGGFPLNEQFF
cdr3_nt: TGCGCCAGCAGCCAGAGGAGCGGGGGGTTTCCCCTCAATGAGCAGTTCTTC

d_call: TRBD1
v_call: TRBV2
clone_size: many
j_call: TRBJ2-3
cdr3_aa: CASRLERDRGWSDTQYF
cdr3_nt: TGTGCCAGCCGGCTTGAAAGGGACAGGGGTTGGTCAGATACGCAGTATTTT

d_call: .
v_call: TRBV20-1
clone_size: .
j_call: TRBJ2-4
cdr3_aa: CSAYTRVGDIQYF
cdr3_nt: TGCAGTGCTTATACTAGGGTAGGGGACATTCAGTACTTC

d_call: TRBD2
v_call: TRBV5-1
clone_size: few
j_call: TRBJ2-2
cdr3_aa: CASSLAAGSTGELFF
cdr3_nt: TGCGCCAGCAGCTTGGCAGCGGGGAGCACCGGGGAGCTGTTTTTT

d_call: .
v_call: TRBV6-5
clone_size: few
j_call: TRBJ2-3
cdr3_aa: CASSKGTDTQYF
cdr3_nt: TGTGCCAGCAGTAAGGGGACAGATACGCAGTATTTT

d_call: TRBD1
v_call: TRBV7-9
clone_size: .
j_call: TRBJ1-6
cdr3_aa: CASSLARGHLPPHF
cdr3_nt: TGTGCCAGCAGCTTAGCCAGGGGGCATTTACCCCCCCATTTT

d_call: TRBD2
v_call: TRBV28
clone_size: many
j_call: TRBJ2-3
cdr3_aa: CASSSGGPTDTQYF
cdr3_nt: TGTGCCAGCAGTTCGGGGGGGCCGACAGATACGCAGTATTTT

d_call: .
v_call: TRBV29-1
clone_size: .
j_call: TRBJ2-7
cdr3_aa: CSVEEATSSYEQYF
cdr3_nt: TGCAGCGTTGAAGAAGCGACGAGCTCCTACGAGCAGTACTTC

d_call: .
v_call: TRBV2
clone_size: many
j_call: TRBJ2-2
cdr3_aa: CASSAVGTGELFF
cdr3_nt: TGTGCCAGCAGTGCGGTCGGCACCGGGGAGCTGTTTTTT

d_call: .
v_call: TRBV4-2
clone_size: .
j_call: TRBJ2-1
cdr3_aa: CASSQEGTWIDNEQFF
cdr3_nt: TGTGCCAGCAGCCAAGAAGGAACATGGATCGACAATGAGCAGTTCTTC

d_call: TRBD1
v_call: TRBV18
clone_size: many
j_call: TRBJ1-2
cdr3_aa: CASSPEGQLRYGYTF
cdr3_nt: TGTGCCAGCTCACCAGAGGGACAGCTGCGCTATGGCTACACCTTC

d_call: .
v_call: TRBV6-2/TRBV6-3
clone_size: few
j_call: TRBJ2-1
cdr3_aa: CASRATGYVQFF
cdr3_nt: TGTGCCAGCAGAGCCACAGGGTATGTCCAGTTCTTC

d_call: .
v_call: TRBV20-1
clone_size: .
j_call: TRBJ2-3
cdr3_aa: CSSDSGRGFDTQYF
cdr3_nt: TGCAGCTCTGATAGTGGGAGGGGGTTCGATACGCAGTATTTT

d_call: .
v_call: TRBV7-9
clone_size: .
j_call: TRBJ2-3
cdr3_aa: CASSLVGSTDTQYF
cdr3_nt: TGTGCCAGCAGCTTAGTAGGGAGCACAGATACGCAGTATTTT

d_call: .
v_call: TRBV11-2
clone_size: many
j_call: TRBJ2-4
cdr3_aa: CASSLEAKNIQYF
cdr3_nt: TGTGCCAGCAGCCTAGAAGCCAAAAACATTCAGTACTTC

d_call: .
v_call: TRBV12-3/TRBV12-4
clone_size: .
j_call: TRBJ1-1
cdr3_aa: CASSPTGIPEAFF
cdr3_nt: TGTGCCAGCAGTCCCACGGGGATCCCTGAAGCTTTCTTT

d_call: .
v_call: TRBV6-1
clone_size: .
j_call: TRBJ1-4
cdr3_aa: CASLKTDPEKLFF
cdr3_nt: TGTGCCAGCCTTAAGACGGATCCCGAAAAACTGTTTTTT

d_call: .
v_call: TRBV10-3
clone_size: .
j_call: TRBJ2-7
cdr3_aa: CAISEMVYEQYF
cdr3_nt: TGTGCCATCAGTGAGATGGTTTACGAGCAGTACTTC

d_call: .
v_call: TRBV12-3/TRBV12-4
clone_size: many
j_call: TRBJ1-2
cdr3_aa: CASSSDHYQGGYTF
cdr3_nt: TGTGCCAGCAGTTCTGACCACTACCAGGGTGGCTACACCTTC

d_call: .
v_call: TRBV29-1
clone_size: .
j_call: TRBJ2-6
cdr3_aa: CSVLSAAGANVLTF
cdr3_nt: TGCAGCGTTCTCTCGGCCGCTGGGGCCAACGTCCTGACTTTC

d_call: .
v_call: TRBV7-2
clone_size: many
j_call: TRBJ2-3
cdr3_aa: CASSSSISTDTQYF
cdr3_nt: TGTGCCAGCAGCTCCTCGATCAGCACAGATACGCAGTATTTT

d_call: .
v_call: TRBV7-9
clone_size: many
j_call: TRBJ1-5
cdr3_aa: CASSLVGQPQHF
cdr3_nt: TGTGCCAGCAGCTTAGTAGGACAGCCCCAGCATTTT

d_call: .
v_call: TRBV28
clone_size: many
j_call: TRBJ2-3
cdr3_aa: CASKDYSWQADTQYF
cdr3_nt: TGTGCCAGCAAAGACTACTCCTGGCAAGCAGATACGCAGTATTTT

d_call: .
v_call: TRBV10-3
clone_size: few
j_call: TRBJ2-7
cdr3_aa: CAIRNGREIYEQYF
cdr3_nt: TGTGCCATCAGGAACGGACGGGAAATCTACGAGCAGTACTTC

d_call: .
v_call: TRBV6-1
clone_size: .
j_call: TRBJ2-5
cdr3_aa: CASSPPVGGQETQYF
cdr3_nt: TGTGCCAGCAGTCCCCCGGTCGGCGGCCAGGAGACCCAGTACTTC

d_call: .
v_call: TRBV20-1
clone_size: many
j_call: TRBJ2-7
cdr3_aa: CSARTSDHPTGNYEQYF
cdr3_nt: TGCAGTGCTAGAACATCGGACCACCCCACGGGAAACTACGAGCAGTACTTC

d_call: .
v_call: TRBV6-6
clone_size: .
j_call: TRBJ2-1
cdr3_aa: CASSYLAVMLRDEQFF
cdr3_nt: TGTGCCAGCAGTTACTTGGCCGTCATGCTCCGGGATGAGCAGTTCTTC

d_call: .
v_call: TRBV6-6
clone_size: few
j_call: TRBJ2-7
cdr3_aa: CASRMGTEAGEQYF
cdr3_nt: TGTGCCAGCAGGATGGGGACGGAAGCTGGAGAGCAGTACTTC

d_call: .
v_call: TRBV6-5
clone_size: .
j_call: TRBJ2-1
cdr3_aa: CASSSTAPNEQFF
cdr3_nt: TGTGCCAGCAGCTCCACAGCCCCAAATGAGCAGTTCTTC

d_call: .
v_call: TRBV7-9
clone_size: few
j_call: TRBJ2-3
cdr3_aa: CASSFFRDPSTDTQYF
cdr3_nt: TGTGCCAGCAGCTTCTTTCGGGACCCTAGCACAGATACGCAGTATTTT

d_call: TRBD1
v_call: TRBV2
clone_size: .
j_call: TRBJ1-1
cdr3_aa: CASRIDRANTEAFF
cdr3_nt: TGTGCCAGCAGGATTGACAGGGCGAACACTGAAGCTTTCTTT

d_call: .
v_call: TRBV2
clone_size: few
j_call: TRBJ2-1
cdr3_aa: CASSEYSNEQFF
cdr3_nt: TGTGCCAGCAGTGAATACTCCAATGAGCAGTTCTTC

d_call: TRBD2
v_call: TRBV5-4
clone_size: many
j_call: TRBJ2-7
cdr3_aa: CASSSGLAGGLEQYF
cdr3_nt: TGTGCCAGCAGCTCGGGACTAGCGGGGGGGCTTGAGCAGTACTTC

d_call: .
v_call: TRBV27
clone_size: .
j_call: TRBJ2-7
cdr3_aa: CASSLRDPYEQYF
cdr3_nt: TGTGCCAGCAGCCTGCGGGACCCCTACGAGCAGTACTTC